A selection of T cell receptor beta chains follows, all from one sample in a study of blood T cell repertoires in COVID-19. Assay used: immunoSEQ multiplex PCR; TCRdb lists only in-frame clones, some missing. The table lists hundreds of thousands of clones, 80% to 90% of them singletons. Specimen: peripheral blood. These receptors were obtained from a man older than 75 with acute or convalescent COVID-19. The CDR3 runs from the conserved cysteine through the conserved F or W. The order of the fields is J gene, V gene, D gene, clone size, CDR3 protein, CDR3 DNA. The D gene is left open where the match is weak. The size of a clone is reported for some rows only, either as once, few or many, or as a class for expanded clones.

>TRBJ2-7|TRBV7-2|TRBD2|.
CASGLRGTSGYYEQYF
TGTGCCAGCGGCTTAAGGGGGACTAGCGGGTACTACGAGCAGTACTTC
>TRBJ2-3|TRBV24-1|TRBD2|.
CATSDTSGGAPDTQYF
TGTGCCACCAGTGATACTAGCGGGGGGGCCCCAGATACGCAGTATTTT
>TRBJ1-3|TRBV7-9|TRBD1|.
CASSPAAGTGINTIYF
TGTGCCAGCAGCCCAGCCGCAGGGACAGGGATCAACACCATATATTTT
>TRBJ2-5|TRBV6-5|.|.
CASSYSGGQETQYF
TGTGCCAGCAGTTACTCTGGGGGGCAAGAGACCCAGTACTTC
>TRBJ2-3|TRBV10-3|.|.
CAITGGSTDTQYF
TGTGCCATCACTGGGGGGAGCACAGATACGCAGTATTTT
>TRBJ1-1|TRBV29-1|.|.
CSVGPDSMNTEAFF
TGCAGCGTTGGGCCGGACAGCATGAACACTGAAGCTTTCTTT
>TRBJ1-2|TRBV28|TRBD1|.
CASSQGVFNGYTF
TGTGCCAGCAGTCAGGGGGTGTTCAATGGCTACACCTTC
>TRBJ1-2|TRBV5-1|TRBD1|.
CASSLESGGRSYTF
TGCGCCAGCAGCTTGGAGTCAGGGGGCAGGAGCTACACCTTC
>TRBJ2-1|TRBV5-1|.|.
CASLTGPSYNEQFF
TGCGCCAGCCTCACAGGGCCAAGCTACAATGAGCAGTTCTTC
>TRBJ2-5|TRBV5-8|TRBD2|.
CASSQGLAGGQYQETQYF
TGTGCCAGCAGCCAGGGACTAGCGGGGGGTCAGTACCAAGAGACCCAGTACTTC
>TRBJ1-2|TRBV19|.|.
CASSDHGGSNYGYTF
TGTGCCAGTAGTGATCACGGAGGATCGAACTATGGCTACACCTTC
>TRBJ2-5|TRBV2|.|.
CASRTDRETQYF
TGTGCCAGCAGAACTGACAGGGAGACCCAGTACTTC
>TRBJ2-1|TRBV27|TRBD2|.
CASSFYSGAINEQFF
TGTGCCAGCAGTTTTTATAGCGGGGCGATCAATGAGCAGTTCTTC
>TRBJ2-3|TRBV11-2|.|.
CASSSTSGVRYF
TGTGCCAGCAGCTCGACTAGTGGTGTACGGTATTTT
>TRBJ2-7|TRBV2|TRBD1|.
CASSVRTQGSEQYF
TGTGCCAGCAGTGTAAGGACACAGGGGTCCGAGCAGTACTTC
>TRBJ1-1|TRBV6-1|TRBD1|.
CASSEPGQGAGTEAFF
TGTGCCAGCAGTGAACCCGGACAGGGGGCGGGCACTGAAGCTTTCTTT
>TRBJ2-7|TRBV7-9|TRBD2|.
CASSLAVGLALSDEQYF
TGTGCCAGCAGCTTAGCAGTCGGACTAGCATTATCCGACGAGCAGTACTTC
>TRBJ2-7|TRBV18|TRBD1|.
CASSLQGNEQYF
TGTGCCAGCTCACTACAGGGGAACGAGCAGTACTTC
>TRBJ2-1|TRBV6-2/TRBV6-3|TRBD2|once
CASSYSRGLAGVVHEQFF
TGTGCCAGCAGTTATTCTAGGGGGCTAGCGGGAGTTGTACATGAGCAGTTCTTC
>TRBJ2-7|TRBV7-2|.|.
CASSSAGTKSYEQYF
TGTGCCAGCAGCTCAGCCGGGACAAAGTCCTACGAGCAGTACTTC
>TRBJ2-1|TRBV5-1|TRBD2|.
CASSSLGPSGSRNEQFF
TGCGCCAGCAGCTCCCTCGGGCCTAGCGGGAGTCGGAATGAGCAGTTCTTC
>TRBJ1-4|TRBV18|TRBD1|.
CASRGRELEKLFF
TGTGCCAGCAGGGGGCGCGAGCTTGAAAAACTGTTTTTT
>TRBJ2-5|TRBV12-3/TRBV12-4|.|once
CASSFFGETQYF
TGTGCCAGCAGTTTCTTCGGGGAGACCCAGTACTTC